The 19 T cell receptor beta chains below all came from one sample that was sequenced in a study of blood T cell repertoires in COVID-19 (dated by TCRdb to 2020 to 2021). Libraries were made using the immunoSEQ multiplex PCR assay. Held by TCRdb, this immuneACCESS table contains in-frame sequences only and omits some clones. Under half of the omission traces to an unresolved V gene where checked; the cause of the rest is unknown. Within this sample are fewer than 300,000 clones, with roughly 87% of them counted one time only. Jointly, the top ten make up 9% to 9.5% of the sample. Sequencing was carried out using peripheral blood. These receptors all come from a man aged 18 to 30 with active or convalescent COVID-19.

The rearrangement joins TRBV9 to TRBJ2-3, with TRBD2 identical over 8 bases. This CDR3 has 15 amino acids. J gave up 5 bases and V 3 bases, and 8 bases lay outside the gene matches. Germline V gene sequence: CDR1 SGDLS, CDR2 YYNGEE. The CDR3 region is CASSAGGAREDTQYF. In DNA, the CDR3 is TGTGCCAGCAGCGCGGGGGGGGCCCGAGAAGATACGCAGTATTTT.

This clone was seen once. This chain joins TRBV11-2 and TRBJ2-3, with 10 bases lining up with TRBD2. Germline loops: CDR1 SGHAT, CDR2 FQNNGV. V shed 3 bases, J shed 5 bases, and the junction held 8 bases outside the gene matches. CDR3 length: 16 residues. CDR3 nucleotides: TGTGCCAGCAGCTTGTCAGCGGGGGGGCAGTTAGATACGCAGTATTTT. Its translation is CASSLSAGGQLDTQYF.

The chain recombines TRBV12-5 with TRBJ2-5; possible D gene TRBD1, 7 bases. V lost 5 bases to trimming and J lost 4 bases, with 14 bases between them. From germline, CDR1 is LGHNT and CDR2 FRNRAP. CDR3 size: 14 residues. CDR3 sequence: CASGGGGALETQYF. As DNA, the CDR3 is TGTGCTAGTGGTGGAGGGGGCGCTTTAGAGACCCAGTACTTC.

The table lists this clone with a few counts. The CDR3 DNA sequence: TGTGCCAGCAGAAGGGACACCTCGAACACCGGGGAGCTGTTTTTT. It translates to CASRRDTSNTGELFF. The chain links TRBV7-9 to TRBJ2-2; a weak D match, TRBD1 (6 bases). CDR1 SEHNR and CDR2 FQNEAQ come from the germline V gene (reference sequence). Trimming stripped 6 bases from V and 0 bases from J, with 11 bases between. The CDR3 spans 15 residues. The variable domain in full, with the rest retrieved from reference TRBV7-9 and TRBJ2-2, is DTGVSQNPRHKITKRGQNVTFRCDPISEHNRLYWYRQTLGQGPEFLTYFQNEAQLEKSRLLSDRFSAERPKGSFSTLEIQRTEQGDSAMYLCASRRDTSNTGELFFGEGSRLTVL.

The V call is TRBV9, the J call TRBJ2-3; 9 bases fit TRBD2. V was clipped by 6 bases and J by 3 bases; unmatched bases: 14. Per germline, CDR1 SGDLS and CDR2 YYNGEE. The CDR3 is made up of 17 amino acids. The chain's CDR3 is CASTEDSGGGWTDTQYF. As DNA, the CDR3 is TGTGCCAGCACCGAGGATAGCGGGGGAGGGTGGACAGATACGCAGTATTTT.

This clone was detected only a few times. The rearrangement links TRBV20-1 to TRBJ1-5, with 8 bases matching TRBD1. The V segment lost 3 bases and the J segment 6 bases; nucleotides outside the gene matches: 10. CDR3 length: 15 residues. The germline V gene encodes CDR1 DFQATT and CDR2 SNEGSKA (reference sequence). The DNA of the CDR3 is TGCAGTGCTAGTTCGGACAGGGCGGAGGCTCAGCCCCAGCATTTT. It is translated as CSASSDRAEAQPQHF.

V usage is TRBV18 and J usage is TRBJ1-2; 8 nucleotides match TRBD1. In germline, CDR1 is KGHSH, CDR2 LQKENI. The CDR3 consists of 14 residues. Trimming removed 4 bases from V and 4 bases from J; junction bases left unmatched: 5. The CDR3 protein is CASSLQGTGYGYTF. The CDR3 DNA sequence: TGTGCCAGCTCACTACAGGGGACAGGCTATGGCTACACCTTC. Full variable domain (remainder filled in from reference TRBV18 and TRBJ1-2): NAGVMQNPRHLVRRRGQEARLRCSPMKGHSHVYWYRQLPEEGLKFMVYLQKENIIDESGMPKERFSAEFPKEGPSILRIQQVVRGDSAAYFCASSLQGTGYGYTFGSGTRLTVV.

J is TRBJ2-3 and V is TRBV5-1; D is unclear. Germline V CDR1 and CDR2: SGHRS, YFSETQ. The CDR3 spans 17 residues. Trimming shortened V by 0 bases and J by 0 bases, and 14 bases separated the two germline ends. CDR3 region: CASSLARLTSSTDTQYF. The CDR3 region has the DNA TGCGCCAGCAGCTTGGCCCGACTGACGTCTAGCACAGATACGCAGTATTTT.

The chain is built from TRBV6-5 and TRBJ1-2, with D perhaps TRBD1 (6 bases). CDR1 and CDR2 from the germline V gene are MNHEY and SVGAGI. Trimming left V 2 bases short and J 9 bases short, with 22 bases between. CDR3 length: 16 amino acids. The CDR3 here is CASSYTRGRGGWSYTF. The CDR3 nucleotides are TGTGCCAGCAGTTACACCAGGGGCCGGGGCGGCTGGAGCTACACCTTC.

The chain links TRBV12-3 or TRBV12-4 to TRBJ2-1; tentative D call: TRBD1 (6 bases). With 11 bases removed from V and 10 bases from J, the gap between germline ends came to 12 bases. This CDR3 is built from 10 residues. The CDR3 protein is CASRGGEQFF. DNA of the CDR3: TGTGCCTCCAGGGGCGGGGAGCAGTTCTTC.

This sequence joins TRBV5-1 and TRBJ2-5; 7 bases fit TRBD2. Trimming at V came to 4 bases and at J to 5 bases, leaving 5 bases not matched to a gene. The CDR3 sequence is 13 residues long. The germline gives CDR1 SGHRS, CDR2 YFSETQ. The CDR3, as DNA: TGCGCCAGCAGCCGGACTAGAGGGGAGACCCAGTACTTC. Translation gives CASSRTRGETQYF.

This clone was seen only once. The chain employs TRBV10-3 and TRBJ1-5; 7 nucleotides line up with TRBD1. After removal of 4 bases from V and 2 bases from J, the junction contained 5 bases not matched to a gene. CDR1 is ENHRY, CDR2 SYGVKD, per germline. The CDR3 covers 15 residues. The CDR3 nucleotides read TGTGCCATCAGTGGGCAGGGGGGCGGCAATCAGCCCCAGCATTTT. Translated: CAISGQGGGNQPQHF.

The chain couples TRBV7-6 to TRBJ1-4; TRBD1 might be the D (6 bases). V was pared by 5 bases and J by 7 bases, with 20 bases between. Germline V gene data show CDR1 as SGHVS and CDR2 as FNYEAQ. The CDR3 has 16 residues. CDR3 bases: TGTGCCAGCAGCCCAAGTGGGGGGGCAAACTTTGAAAAACTGTTTTTT. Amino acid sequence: CASSPSGGANFEKLFF.

The CDR3 sequence is CASRAEGQGHDEAFF. The CDR3 region has the DNA TGTGCCAGTAGGGCTGAGGGACAGGGACATGATGAAGCTTTCTTT. The V gene is TRBV19, the J gene TRBJ1-1; 9 bases are a match to TRBD1. CDR3 length equals 15 residues. After removal of 6 bases from V and 7 bases from J, the junction contained 12 bases not matched to a gene. Looked up from germline, CDR1 is LNHDA and CDR2 is SQIVND (reference sequence).

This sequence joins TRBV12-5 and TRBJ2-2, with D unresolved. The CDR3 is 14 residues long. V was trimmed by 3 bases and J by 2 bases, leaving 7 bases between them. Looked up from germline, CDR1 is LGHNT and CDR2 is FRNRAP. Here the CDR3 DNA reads TGTGCTAGTGGTTTTAAGACTAACACCGGGGAGCTGTTTTTT. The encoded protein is CASGFKTNTGELFF.

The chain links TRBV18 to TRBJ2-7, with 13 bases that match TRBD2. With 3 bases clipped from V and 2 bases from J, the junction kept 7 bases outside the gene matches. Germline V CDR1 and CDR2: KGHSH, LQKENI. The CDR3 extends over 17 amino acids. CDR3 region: CASSPPGLAGATYEQYF. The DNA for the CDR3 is TGTGCCAGCTCACCGCCCGGACTAGCGGGGGCCACCTACGAGCAGTACTTC. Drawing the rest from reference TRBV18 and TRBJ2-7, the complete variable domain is NAGVMQNPRHLVRRRGQEARLRCSPMKGHSHVYWYRQLPEEGLKFMVYLQKENIIDESGMPKERFSAEFPKEGPSILRIQQVVRGDSAAYFCASSPPGLAGATYEQYFGPGTRLTVT.

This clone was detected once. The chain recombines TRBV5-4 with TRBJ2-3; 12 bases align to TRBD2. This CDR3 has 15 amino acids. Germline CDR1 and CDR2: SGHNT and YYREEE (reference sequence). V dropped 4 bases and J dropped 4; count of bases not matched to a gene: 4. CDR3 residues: CASSASGGASDTQYF. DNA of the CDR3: TGTGCCAGCAGCGCTAGCGGGGGGGCTTCAGATACGCAGTATTTT.

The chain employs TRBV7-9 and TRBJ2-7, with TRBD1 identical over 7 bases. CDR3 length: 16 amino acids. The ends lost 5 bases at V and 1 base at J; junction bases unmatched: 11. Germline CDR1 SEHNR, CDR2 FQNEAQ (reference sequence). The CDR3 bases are TGTGCCAGCAGCCCCCTGAAGACAGGGAATTCCTACGAGCAGTACTTC. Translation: CASSPLKTGNSYEQYF.

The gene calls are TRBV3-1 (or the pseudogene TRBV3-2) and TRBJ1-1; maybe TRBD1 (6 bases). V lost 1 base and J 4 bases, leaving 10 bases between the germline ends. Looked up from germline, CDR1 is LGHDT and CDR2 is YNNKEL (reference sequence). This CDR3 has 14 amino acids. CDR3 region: CASSQVQGSTEAFF. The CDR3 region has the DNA TGTGCCAGCAGCCAAGTTCAGGGGAGCACTGAAGCTTTCTTT.